This T cell receptor beta chain is from a study of T cell responses to AZD1222 COVID-19 vaccine. Second-dose intervals of approximately 4 or approximately 12 weeks were pooled. Germline-derived CDR1 and CDR2 are SGDLS and YYNGEE. This CDR3 region has 15 residues. Trimming shortened V by 0 bases and J by 2 bases, and 10 bases separated the two germline ends. Details on this clone: Antigen unknown. This CDR3 is also generated by other DNA sequences in the sample.

Libraries were prepared by immunoSEQ multiplex PCR; TCRdb keeps only in-frame clonotypes and omits some of them. The data hold roughly 150,000 clones, with 80% to 95% observed a single time. Study-level results: White British people made up most donors, females outnumbered males, and clonal diversity was possibly underestimated. It was only a handful of AZD1222 recipients who were seropositive at baseline.

The material was peripheral blood, obtained 28 days after the second AZD1222 dose. This clonotype was sampled from an adult who received the AZD1222 COVID-19 vaccine. The rearrangement uses TRBV9 and TRBJ2-3, with D perhaps TRBD1 or TRBD2 (6 bases each). The DNA of the CDR3 is TGTGCCAGCAGCGTAGGAGGGGGGCCCACAGATACGCAGTATTTT. This gives the protein CASSVGGGPTDTQYF.